This entry concerns a single T cell receptor (beta chain). The antigen is not known. The entry originates in a study of radiotherapy plus CTLA-4 blockade in lung cancer. Profiling relied on immunoSEQ multiplex PCR, and the TCRdb table lists in-frame clones only, not all of them. This sample has 70,000 to 95,000 clones, with about 83% found just once. General study results and limits: Tumor-origin TCR clones grew in blood after radiotherapy plus ipilimumab.

The ends were cut back, 3 bases at V and 4 bases at J, with 9 bases in the middle. Germline V lookup: CDR1 SGHVS, CDR2 FNYEAQ. The CDR3 contains 13 residues. This TCR derives from a human donor with non-small cell lung cancer that progressed on radiotherapy plus ipilimumab. The sample was peripheral blood, taken from a patient treated with radiotherapy plus ipilimumab. J is TRBJ1-1 and V is TRBV7-6; no firm D call. CDR3 bases: TGTGCCAGCAGCTTTCAGAGTTCCACTGAAGCTTTCTTT. As protein: CASSFQSSTEAFF.